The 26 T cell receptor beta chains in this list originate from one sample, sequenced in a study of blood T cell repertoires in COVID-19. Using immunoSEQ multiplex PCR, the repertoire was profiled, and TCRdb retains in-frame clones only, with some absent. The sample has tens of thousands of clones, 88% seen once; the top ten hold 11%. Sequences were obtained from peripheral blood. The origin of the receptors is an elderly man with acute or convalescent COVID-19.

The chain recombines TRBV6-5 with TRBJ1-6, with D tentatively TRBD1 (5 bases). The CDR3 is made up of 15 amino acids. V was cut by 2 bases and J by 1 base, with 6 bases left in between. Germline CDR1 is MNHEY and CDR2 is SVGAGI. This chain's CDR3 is CASSYDSSYNSPLHF. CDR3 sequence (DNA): TGTGCCAGCAGTTACGACAGTTCCTATAATTCACCCCTCCACTTT.

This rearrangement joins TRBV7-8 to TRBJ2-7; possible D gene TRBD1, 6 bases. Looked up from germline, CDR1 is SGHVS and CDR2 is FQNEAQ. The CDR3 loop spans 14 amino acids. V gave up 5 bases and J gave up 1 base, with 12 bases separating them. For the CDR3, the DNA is TGTGCCAGCAGCCTAGAGGGGGTTTCCTACGAGCAGTACTTC. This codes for CASSLEGVSYEQYF.

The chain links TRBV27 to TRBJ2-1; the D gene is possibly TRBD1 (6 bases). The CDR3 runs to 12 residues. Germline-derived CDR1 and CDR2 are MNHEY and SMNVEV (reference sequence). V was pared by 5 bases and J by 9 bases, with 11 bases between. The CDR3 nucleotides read TGTGCCAGCAGTGTACAGGGTCGTGAGCAGTTCTTC. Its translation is CASSVQGREQFF.

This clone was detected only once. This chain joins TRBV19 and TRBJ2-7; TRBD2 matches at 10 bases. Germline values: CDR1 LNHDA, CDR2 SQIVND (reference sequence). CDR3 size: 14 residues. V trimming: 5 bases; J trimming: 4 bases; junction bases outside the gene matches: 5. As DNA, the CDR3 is TGTGCCAGTAGTGTCAGCGGGGGGGCGTACGAGCAGTACTTC. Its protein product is CASSVSGGAYEQYF.

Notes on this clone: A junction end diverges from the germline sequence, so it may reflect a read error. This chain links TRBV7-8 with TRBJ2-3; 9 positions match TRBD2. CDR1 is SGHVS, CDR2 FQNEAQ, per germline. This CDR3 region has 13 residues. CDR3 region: CASSLGAAGGAKW. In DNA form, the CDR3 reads TGTGCCAGCAGCTTAGGGGCTGCGGGAGGGGCGAAATGG.

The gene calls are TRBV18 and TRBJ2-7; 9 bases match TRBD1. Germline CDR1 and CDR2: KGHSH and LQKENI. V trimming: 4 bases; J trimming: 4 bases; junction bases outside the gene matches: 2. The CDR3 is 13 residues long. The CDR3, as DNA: TGTGCCAGCTCACAAGGACAGGGGTACGAGCAGTACTTC. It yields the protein CASSQGQGYEQYF. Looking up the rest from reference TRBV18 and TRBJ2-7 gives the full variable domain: NAGVMQNPRHLVRRRGQEARLRCSPMKGHSHVYWYRQLPEEGLKFMVYLQKENIIDESGMPKERFSAEFPKEGPSILRIQQVVRGDSAAYFCASSQGQGYEQYFGPGTRLTVT.

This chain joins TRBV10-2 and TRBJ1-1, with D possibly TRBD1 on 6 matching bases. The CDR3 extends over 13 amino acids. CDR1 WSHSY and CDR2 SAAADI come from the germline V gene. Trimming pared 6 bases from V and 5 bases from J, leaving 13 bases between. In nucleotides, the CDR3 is TGCGCCAGCAGGGCCGCCCAGGGGACTGAAGCTTTCTTT. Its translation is CASRAAQGTEAFF.

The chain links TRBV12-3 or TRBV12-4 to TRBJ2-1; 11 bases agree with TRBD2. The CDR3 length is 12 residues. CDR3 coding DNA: TGTGTTAGCGGGGGGGGATACAATGAGCAGTTCTTC. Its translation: CVSGGGYNEQFF.

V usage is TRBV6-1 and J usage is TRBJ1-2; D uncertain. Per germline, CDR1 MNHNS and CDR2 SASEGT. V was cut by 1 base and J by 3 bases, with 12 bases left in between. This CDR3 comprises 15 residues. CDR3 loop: CASSEGAWRDYGYTF. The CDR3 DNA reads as TGTGCCAGCAGTGAAGGAGCTTGGCGGGACTATGGCTACACCTTC.

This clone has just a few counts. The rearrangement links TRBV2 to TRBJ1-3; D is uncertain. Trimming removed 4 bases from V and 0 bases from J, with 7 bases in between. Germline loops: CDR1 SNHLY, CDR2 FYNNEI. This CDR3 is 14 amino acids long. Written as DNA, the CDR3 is TGTGCCAGCAGTGTACCGAGCTCTGGAAACACCATATATTTT. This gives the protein CASSVPSSGNTIYF. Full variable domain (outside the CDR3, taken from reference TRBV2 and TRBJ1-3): EPEVTQTPSHQVTQMGQEVILRCVPISNHLYFYWYRQILGQKVEFLVSFYNNEISEKSEIFDDQFSVERPDGSNFTLKIRSTKLEDSAMYFCASSVPSSGNTIYFGEGSWLTVV.

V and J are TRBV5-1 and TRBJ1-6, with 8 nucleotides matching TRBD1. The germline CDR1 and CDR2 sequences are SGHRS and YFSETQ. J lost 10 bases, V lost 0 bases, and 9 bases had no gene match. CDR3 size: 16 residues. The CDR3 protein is CASSLALGTGGSPLHF. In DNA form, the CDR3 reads TGCGCCAGCAGCTTGGCTCTTGGGACAGGCGGGTCACCCCTCCACTTT.

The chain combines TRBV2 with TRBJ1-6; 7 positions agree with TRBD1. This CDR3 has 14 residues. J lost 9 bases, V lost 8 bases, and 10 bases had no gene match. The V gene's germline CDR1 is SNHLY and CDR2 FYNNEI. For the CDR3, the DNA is TGTGCCAGCGGGACAGTTGGGATAGGTTCACCCCTCCACTTT. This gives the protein CASGTVGIGSPLHF. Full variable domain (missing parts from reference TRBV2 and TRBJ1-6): EPEVTQTPSHQVTQMGQEVILRCVPISNHLYFYWYRQILGQKVEFLVSFYNNEISEKSEIFDDQFSVERPDGSNFTLKIRSTKLEDSAMYFCASGTVGIGSPLHFGNGTRLTVT.

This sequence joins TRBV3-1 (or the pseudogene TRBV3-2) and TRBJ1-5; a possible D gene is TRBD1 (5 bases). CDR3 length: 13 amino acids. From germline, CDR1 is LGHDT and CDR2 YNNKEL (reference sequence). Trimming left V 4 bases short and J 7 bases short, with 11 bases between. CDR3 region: CASSPPGGQPQHF. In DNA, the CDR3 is TGTGCCAGCAGCCCCCCTGGGGGGCAGCCCCAGCATTTT.

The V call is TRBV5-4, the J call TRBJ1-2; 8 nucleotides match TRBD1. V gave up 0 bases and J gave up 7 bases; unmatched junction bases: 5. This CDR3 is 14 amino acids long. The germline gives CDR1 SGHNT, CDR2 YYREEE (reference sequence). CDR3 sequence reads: CASSLGQGAGGYTF. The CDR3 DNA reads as TGTGCCAGCAGCTTGGGCCAGGGGGCTGGTGGCTACACCTTC.

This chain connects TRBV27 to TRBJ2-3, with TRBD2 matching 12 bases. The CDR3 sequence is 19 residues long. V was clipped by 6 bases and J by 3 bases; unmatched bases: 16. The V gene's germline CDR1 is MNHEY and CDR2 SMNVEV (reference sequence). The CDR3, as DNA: TGTGCCAGCAGCCCCAGGTCCACCTTACTAGCGGGAGGAACAGATACGCAGTATTTT. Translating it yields CASSPRSTLLAGGTDTQYF.

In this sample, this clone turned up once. The CDR3 reads CASSPGQGQRNTIYF. CDR3 nucleotides: TGTGCCAGCTCACCGGGACAGGGGCAGAGAAACACCATATATTTT. The V call is TRBV18, the J call TRBJ1-3, with TRBD1 matching over 10 bases. The CDR3 has 15 amino acids. The V segment lost 3 bases and the J segment 5 bases; nucleotides outside the gene matches: 4. Germline loops: CDR1 KGHSH, CDR2 LQKENI.

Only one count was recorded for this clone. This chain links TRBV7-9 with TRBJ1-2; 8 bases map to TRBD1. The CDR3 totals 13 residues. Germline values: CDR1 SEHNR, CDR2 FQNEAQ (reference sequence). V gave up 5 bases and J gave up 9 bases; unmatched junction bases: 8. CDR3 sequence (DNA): TGTGCCAGCAGCCCCTGGACAGGGTTGAGCTACACCTTC. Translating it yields CASSPWTGLSYTF.

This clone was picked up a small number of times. This CDR3 reads CASSAGQGGTGELFF. CDR3 bases: TGTGCCAGCAGCGCGGGACAGGGTGGCACCGGGGAGCTGTTTTTT. This rearrangement joins TRBV9 to TRBJ2-2; 9 bases align to TRBD1. J was trimmed by 4 bases and V by 3 bases; bases with no gene match: 4. Per the germline V gene, CDR1 is SGDLS and CDR2 is YYNGEE. There are 15 residues in the CDR3.

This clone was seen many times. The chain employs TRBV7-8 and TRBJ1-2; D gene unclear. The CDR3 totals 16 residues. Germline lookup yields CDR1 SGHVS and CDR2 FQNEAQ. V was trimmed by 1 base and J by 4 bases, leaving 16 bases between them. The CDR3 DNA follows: TGTGCCAGCAGCTTAGATGACGGCCCAACTACCTATGGCTACACCTTC. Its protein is CASSLDDGPTTYGYTF.

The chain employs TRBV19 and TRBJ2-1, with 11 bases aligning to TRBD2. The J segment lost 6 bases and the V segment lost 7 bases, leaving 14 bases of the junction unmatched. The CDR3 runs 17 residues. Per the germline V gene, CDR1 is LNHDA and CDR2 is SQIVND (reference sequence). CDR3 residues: CASMTVLAGEGTNEQFF. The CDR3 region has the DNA TGTGCCAGTATGACCGTACTAGCGGGAGAGGGTACCAATGAGCAGTTCTTC.

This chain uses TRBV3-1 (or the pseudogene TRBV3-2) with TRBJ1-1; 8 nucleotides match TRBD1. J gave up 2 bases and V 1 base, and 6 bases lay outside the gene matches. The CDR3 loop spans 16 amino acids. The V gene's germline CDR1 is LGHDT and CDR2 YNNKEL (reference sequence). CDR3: CASSQGSTGVNTEAFF. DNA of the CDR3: TGTGCCAGCAGCCAAGGTTCGACAGGGGTAAACACTGAAGCTTTCTTT.

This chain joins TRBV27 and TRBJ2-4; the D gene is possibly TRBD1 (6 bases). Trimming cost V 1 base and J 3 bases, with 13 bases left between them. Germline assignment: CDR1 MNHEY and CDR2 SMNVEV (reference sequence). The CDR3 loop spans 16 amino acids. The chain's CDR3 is CASSLLGGLGKNIQYF. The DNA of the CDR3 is TGTGCCAGCAGTTTATTAGGGGGTTTGGGCAAAAACATTCAGTACTTC.

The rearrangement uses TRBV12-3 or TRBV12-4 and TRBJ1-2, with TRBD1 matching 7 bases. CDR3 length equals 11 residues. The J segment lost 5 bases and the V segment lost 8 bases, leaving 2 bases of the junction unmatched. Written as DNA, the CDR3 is TGTGCCAGCGGGACAGCATATGGCTACACCTTC. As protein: CASGTAYGYTF.

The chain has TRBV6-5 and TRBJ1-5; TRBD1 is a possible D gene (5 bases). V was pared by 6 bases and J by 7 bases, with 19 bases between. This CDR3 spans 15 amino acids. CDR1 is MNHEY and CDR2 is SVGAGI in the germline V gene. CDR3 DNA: TGTGCCAGCAGCCTGGGGCAGGGAGGAGGACAGCCCCAGCATTTT. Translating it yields CASSLGQGGGQPQHF.

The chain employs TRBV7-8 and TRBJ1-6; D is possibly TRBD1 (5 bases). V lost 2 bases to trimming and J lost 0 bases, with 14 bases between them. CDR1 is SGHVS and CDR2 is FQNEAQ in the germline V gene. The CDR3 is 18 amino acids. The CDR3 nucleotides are TGTGCCAGCAGCTTAATGGCAGGGTGGAGCTCCTATAATTCACCCCTCCACTTT. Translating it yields CASSLMAGWSSYNSPLHF.

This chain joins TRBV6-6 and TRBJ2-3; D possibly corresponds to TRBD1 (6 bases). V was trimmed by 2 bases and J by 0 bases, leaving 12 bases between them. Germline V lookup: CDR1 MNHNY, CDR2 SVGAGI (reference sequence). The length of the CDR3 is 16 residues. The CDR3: CASSYPGTPSTDTQYF. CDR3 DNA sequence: TGTGCCAGCAGTTACCCCGGGACACCTAGCACAGATACGCAGTATTTT.